The 10 T cell receptor beta chains presented below share a single source sample, sequenced in a study of blood T cell repertoires in COVID-19. Method: immunoSEQ multiplex PCR; TCRdb's copy keeps in-frame clones and lacks some. The sample holds roughly 300,000 clones, 80% to 90% seen once. What was sequenced was PBMCs or T cells enriched from blood (not recorded which). These receptors all come from a woman in her forties with acute COVID-19.

This rearrangement joins TRBV7-2 to TRBJ1-2; TRBD1 agrees at 9 bases. CDR3 length equals 16 residues. The J segment lost 4 bases and the V segment lost 0 bases, leaving 6 bases of the junction unmatched. Germline CDR1 is SGHTA and CDR2 is FQGNSA. The CDR3 loop is CASSLALLTGGYGYTF. CDR3 coding DNA: TGTGCCAGCAGCTTAGCGCTTTTGACAGGGGGCTATGGCTACACCTTC.

The rearrangement joins TRBV21-1 to TRBJ2-1; TRBD2, as called in the table, went unchecked against the DNA. TRBV21-1 represents a pseudogene. CDR3 length equals 17 residues. This chain's CDR3 is CASSKVGETSGSNEQFF. The CDR3 bases are TGTGCCAGCAGCAAAGTCGGGGAGACTAGCGGGAGCAATGAGCAGTTCTTC.

J is TRBJ2-7 and V is TRBV7-8, with 9 bases that match TRBD1. Trimming removed 3 bases from V and 3 bases from J; junction bases left unmatched: 3. This CDR3 contains 14 residues. Per the germline V gene, CDR1 is SGHVS and CDR2 is FQNEAQ. The CDR3 protein is CASSFGQGLYEQYF. The CDR3 bases are TGTGCCAGCAGCTTTGGACAGGGGCTCTACGAGCAGTACTTC.

The V call is TRBV7-9, the J call TRBJ2-1; D possibly corresponds to TRBD2 (6 bases). Germline CDR1 and CDR2: SEHNR and FQNEAQ (reference sequence). Trimming shortened V by 2 bases and J by 3 bases, and 8 bases separated the two germline ends. CDR3 length equals 14 residues. This chain's CDR3 is CASSLMGLYNEQFF. The CDR3 DNA follows: TGTGCCAGCAGCTTAATGGGACTCTACAATGAGCAGTTCTTC.

The V and J genes are TRBV19 and TRBJ2-7; D remains unclear. V shed 0 bases and J shed 1 base, with 7 bases lying between them. Germline CDR1 is LNHDA and CDR2 is SQIVND (reference sequence). The CDR3 has 14 amino acids. CDR3: CASSIDLPSYEQYF. Written as DNA, the CDR3 is TGTGCCAGTAGTATAGATCTACCGTCCTACGAGCAGTACTTC.

The chain joins TRBV12-3 or TRBV12-4 to TRBJ1-1; D call uncertain. V was shortened by 7 bases and J by 0 bases, with 9 bases between the two germline ends. The CDR3 runs to 13 residues. The CDR3 region has the DNA TGTGCCAGCAACAGTTTCATGAACACTGAAGCTTTCTTT. As protein: CASNSFMNTEAFF.

The chain has TRBV20-1 and TRBJ2-5; no firm D call. This CDR3 has 11 residues. V was trimmed by 3 bases and J by 2 bases, leaving 4 bases between them. The germline V gene encodes CDR1 DFQATT and CDR2 SNEGSKA (reference sequence). The CDR3 sequence is CSARSQETQYF. CDR3 nucleotides: TGCAGTGCTAGGAGTCAAGAGACCCAGTACTTC.

The chain is built from TRBV7-2 and TRBJ2-7; 7 bases are shared with TRBD1. V dropped 0 bases and J dropped 2; count of bases not matched to a gene: 4. CDR3 length equals 15 residues. From germline, CDR1 is SGHTA and CDR2 FQGNSA. The CDR3 is CASSLAKGAAYEQYF. The DNA of the CDR3 is TGTGCCAGCAGCTTAGCAAAGGGGGCAGCCTACGAGCAGTACTTC.

The chain couples TRBV10-3 to TRBJ1-5; 7 bases align to TRBD1. Germline V gene data show CDR1 as ENHRY and CDR2 as SYGVKD. This CDR3 is 13 amino acids long. Losses at the gene ends were 10 bases for V and 0 bases for J; bases not matched to a gene: 3. The CDR3 coding sequence is TGTGCCAGCGGACAGGATAGCAATCAGCCCCAGCATTTT. This codes for CASGQDSNQPQHF.

The V call is TRBV4-1, the J call TRBJ2-3; 8 bases are a match to TRBD2. The length of the CDR3 is 15 residues. The V segment lost 1 base and the J segment 5 bases; nucleotides outside the gene matches: 5. Germline V lookup: CDR1 MGHRA, CDR2 YSYEKL. The DNA for the CDR3 is TGCGCCAGCAGCCAAGGACCGGGGGGGAGAGATACGCAGTATTTT. It codes for CASSQGPGGRDTQYF.